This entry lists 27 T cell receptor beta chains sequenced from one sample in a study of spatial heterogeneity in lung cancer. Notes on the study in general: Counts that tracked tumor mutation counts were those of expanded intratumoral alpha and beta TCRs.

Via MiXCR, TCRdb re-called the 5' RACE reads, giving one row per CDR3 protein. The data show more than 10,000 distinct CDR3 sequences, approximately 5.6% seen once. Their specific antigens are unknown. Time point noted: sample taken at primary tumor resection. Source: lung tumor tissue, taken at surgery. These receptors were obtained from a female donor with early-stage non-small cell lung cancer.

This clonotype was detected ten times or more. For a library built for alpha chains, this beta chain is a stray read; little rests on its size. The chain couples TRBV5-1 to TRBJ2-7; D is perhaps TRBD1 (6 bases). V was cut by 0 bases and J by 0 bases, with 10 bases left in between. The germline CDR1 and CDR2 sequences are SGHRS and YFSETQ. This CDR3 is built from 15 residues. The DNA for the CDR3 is TGCGCCAGCAGCTTGGCCAGGGGCCACTCCTACGAGCAGTACTTC. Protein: CASSLARGHSYEQYF.

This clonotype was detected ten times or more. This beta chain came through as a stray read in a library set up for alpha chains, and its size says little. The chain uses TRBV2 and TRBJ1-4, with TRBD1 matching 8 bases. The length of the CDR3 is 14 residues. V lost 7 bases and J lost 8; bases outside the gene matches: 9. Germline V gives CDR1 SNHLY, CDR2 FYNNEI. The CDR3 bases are TGTGCCAGCACACTCAGGGGGCCGCGGGAAAAACTGTTTTTT. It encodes CASTLRGPREKLFF.

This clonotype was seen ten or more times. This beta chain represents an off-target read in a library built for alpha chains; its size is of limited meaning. CDR3 in DNA: TGTGCCAGCAGCCAAGATGAAGGGTCATATACGCAGTATTTT. Protein: CASSQDEGSYTQYF. V gene TRBV4-2 combines with J gene TRBJ2-3; D is unresolved. The V end was cut by 0 bases, the J end by 7 bases, with 11 bases between. The CDR3 totals 14 residues. Germline loops: CDR1 LGHNA, CDR2 YNFKEQ.

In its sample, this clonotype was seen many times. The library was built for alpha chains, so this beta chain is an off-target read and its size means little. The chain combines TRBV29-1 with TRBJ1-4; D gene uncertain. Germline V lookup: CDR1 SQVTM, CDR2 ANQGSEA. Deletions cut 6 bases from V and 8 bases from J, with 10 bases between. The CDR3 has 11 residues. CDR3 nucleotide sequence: TGCAGCGTCGTAGGAAGGGAAAAACTGTTTTTT. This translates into CSVVGREKLFF.

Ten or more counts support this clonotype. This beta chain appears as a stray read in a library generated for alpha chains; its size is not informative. DNA of the CDR3: TGTGCCAGCACCATAGGACTAGCGGGGGGGCGTGAGCAGTTCTTC. This encodes CASTIGLAGGREQFF. The chain couples TRBV7-2 to TRBJ2-1, with 15 bases lining up with TRBD2. Germline CDR1 reads SGHTA; CDR2 reads FQGNSA. This CDR3 spans 15 amino acids. The V gene end was trimmed by 7 bases and the J gene end by 9 bases; junction bases not matched to a gene: 7.

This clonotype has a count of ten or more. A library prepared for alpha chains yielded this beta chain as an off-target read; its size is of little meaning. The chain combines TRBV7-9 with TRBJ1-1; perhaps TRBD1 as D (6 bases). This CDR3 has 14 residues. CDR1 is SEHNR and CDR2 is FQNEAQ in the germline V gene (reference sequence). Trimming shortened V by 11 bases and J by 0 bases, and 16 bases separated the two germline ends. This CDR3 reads CAGGGARMNTEAFF. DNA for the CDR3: TGTGCCGGCGGGGGGGCGCGTATGAACACTGAAGCTTTCTTT.

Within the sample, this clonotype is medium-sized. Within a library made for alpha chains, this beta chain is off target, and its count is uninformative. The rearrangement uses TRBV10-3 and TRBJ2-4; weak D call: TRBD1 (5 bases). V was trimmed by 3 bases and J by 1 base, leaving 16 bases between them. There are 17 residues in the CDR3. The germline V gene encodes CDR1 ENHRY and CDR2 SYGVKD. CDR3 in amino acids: CAISEPTATGAKNIQYF. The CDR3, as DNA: TGTGCCATCAGTGAACCGACAGCGACGGGTGCCAAAAACATTCAGTACTTC.

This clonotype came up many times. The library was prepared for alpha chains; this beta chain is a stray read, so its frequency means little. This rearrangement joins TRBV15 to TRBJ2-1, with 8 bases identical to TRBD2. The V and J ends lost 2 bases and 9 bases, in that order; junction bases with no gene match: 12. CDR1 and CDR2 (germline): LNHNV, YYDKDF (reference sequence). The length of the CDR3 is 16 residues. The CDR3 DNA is TGTGCCACCAGCAGAAGGTTCACTAGCGGAGGCGGTGAGCAGTTCTTC. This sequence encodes CATSRRFTSGGGEQFF.

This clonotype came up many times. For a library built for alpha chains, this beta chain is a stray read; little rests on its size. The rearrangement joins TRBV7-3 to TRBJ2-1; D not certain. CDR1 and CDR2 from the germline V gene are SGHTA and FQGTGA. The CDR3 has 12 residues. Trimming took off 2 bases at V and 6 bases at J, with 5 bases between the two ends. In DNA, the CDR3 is TGTGCCAGCAGCTTAGGCATCAATGAGCAGTTCTTC. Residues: CASSLGINEQFF.

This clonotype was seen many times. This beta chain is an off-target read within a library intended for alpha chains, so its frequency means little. CDR3 coding DNA: TGTGCCAGCAGAGTGACAGGGTACACTGAAGCTTTCTTT. This gives the protein CASRVTGYTEAFF. The chain combines TRBV28 with TRBJ1-1, with TRBD1 matching 7 bases. The V segment lost 6 bases and the J segment 3 bases; nucleotides outside the gene matches: 4. CDR3 size: 13 residues. Germline CDR1 is MDHEN and CDR2 is SYDVKM. Using reference TRBV28 and TRBJ1-1 for the parts outside the CDR3, the full variable domain is DVKVTQSSRYLVKRTGEKVFLECVQDMDHENMFWYRQDPGLGLRLIYFSYDVKMKEKGDIPEGYSVSREKKERFSLILESASTNQTSMYLCASRVTGYTEAFFGQGTRLTVV.

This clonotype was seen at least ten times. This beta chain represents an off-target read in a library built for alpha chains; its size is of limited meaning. CDR3 bases: TGTGCCAGCAGTTACTCGTCAACTTCGGGGGGTGGCTACACCTTC. Its translation is CASSYSSTSGGGYTF. The chain couples TRBV6-5 to TRBJ1-2, with D perhaps matching TRBD1 (5 bases). The germline V gene has CDR1 MNHEY and CDR2 SVGAGI. This CDR3 is built from 15 residues. The V end lost 0 bases, the J end lost 7 bases, and 15 bases lay between the germline ends.

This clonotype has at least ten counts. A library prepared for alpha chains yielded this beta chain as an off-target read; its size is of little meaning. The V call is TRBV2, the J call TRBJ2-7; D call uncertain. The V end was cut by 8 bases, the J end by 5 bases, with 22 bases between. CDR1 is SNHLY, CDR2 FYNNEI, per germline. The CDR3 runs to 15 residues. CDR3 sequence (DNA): TGTGCCAGCCCTACCCAGAAGAATAGCCTCCACGAGCAGTACTTC. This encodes CASPTQKNSLHEQYF.

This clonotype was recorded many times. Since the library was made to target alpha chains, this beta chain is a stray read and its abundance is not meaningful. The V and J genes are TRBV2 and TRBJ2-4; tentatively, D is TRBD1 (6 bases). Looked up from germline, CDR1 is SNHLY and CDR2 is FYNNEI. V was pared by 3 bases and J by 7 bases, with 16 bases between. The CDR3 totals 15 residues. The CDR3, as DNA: TGTGCCAGCAGTGACCCCCTGCTTCAGGGGAACATTCAGTACTTC. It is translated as CASSDPLLQGNIQYF.

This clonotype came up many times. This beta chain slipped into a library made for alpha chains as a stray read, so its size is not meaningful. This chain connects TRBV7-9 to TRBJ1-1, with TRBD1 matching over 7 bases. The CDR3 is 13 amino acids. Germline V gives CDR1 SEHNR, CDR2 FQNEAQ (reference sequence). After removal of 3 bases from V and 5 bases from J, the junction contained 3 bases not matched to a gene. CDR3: CASSLGQSTEAFF. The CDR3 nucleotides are TGTGCCAGCAGCTTGGGACAGAGTACTGAAGCTTTCTTT.

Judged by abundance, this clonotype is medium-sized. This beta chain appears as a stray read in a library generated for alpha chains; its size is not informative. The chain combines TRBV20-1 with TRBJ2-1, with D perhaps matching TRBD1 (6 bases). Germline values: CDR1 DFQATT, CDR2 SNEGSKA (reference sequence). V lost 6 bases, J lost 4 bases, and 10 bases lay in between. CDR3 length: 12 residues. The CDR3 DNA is TGCAGTGCGGGACACGGTTACAATGAGCAGTTCTTC. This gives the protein CSAGHGYNEQFF.

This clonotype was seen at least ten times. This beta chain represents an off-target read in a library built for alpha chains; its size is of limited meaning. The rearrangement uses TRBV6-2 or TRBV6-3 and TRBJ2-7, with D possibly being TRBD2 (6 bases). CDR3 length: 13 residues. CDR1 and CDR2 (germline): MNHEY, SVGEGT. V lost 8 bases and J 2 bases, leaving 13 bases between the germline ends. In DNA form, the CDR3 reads TGTGCCAGCCGCGGGACCCAGACCTACGAGCAGTACTTC. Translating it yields CASRGTQTYEQYF.

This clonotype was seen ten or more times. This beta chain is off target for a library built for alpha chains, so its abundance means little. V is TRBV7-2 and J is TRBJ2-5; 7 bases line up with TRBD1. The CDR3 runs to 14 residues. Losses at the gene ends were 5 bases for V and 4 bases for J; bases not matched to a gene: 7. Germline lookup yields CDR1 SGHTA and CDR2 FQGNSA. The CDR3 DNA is TGTGCCAGCAGCCCGACAGGGCACGGAGAGACCCAGTACTTC. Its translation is CASSPTGHGETQYF.

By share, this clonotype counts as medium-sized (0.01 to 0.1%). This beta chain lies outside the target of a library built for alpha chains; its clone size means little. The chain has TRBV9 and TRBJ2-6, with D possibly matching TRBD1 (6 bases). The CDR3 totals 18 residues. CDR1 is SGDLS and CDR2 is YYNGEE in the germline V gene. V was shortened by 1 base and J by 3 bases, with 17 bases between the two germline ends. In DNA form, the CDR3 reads TGTGCCAGCAGCGTAAGGAACAGGGTGGCAAGTGGGGCCAACGTCCTGACTTTC. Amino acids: CASSVRNRVASGANVLTF.

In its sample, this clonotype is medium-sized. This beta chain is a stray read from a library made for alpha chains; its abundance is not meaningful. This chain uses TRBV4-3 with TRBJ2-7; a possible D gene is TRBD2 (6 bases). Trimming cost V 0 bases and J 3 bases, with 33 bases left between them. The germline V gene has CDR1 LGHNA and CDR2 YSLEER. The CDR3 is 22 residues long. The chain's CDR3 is CASSQEIQYEIGGPTRYYEQYF. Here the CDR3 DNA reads TGCGCCAGCAGCCAAGAAATCCAGTACGAGATAGGAGGGCCCACTCGTTACTACGAGCAGTACTTC.

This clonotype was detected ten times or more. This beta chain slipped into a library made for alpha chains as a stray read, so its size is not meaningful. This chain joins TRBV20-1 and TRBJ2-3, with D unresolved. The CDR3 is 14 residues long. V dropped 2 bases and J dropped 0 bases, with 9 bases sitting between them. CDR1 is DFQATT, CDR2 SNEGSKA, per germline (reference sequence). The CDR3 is CSARPSSSTDTQYF. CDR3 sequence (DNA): TGCAGTGCTAGACCGTCCTCTAGCACAGATACGCAGTATTTT.

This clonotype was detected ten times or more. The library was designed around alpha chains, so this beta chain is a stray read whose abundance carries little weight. The CDR3 DNA is TGCGCCAGCAGCGAAAGGTCCTACTATGGCTACACCTTC. It codes for CASSERSYYGYTF. The genes are TRBV5-1 and TRBJ1-2; D is undetermined. The CDR3 runs 13 residues. V lost 4 bases and J 3 bases, leaving 10 bases between the germline ends. Looked up from germline, CDR1 is SGHRS and CDR2 is YFSETQ.

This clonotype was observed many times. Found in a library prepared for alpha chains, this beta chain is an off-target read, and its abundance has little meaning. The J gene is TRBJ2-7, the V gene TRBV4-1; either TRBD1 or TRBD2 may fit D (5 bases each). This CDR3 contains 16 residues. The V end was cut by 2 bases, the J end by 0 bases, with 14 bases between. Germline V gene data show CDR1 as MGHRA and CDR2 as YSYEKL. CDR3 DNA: TGCGCCAGCAGCCAATTCCACGGGGCATTCTCCTACGAGCAGTACTTC. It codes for CASSQFHGAFSYEQYF.

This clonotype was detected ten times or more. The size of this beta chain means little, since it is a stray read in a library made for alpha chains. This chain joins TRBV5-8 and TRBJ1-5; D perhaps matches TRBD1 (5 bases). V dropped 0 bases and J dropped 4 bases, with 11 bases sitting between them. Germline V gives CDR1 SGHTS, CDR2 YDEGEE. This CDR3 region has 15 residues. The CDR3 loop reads CASSLGRDPNQPQHF. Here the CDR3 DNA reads TGTGCCAGCAGCTTGGGAAGGGACCCGAATCAGCCCCAGCATTTT.

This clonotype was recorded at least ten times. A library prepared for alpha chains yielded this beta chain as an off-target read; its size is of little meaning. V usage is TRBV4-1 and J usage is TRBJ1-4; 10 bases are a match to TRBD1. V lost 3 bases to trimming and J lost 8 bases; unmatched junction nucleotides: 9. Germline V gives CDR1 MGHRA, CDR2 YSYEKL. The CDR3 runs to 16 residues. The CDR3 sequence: CASSQTWDRGSEKLFF. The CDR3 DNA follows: TGCGCCAGCAGCCAGACCTGGGACAGGGGAAGCGAAAAACTGTTTTTT.

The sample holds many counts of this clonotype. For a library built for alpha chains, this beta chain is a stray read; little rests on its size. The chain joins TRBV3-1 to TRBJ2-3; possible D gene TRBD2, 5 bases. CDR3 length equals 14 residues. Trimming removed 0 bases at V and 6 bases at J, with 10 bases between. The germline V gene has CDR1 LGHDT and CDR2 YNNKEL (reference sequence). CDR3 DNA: TGTGCCAGCAGCCAAGATCGTAGCGCCGATACGCAGTATTTT. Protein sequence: CASSQDRSADTQYF.

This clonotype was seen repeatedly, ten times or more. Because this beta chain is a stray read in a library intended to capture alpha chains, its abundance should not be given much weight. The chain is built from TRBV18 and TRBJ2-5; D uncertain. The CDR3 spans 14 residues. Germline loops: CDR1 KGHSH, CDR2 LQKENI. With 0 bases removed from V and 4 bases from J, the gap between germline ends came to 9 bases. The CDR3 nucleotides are TGTGCCAGCTCACCACCTCCACTTGGAGAGACCCAGTACTTC. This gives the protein CASSPPPLGETQYF. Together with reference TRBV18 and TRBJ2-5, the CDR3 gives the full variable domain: NAGVMQNPRHLVRRRGQEARLRCSPMKGHSHVYWYRQLPEEGLKFMVYLQKENIIDESGMPKERFSAEFPKEGPSILRIQQVVRGDSAAYFCASSPPPLGETQYFGPGTRLLVL.

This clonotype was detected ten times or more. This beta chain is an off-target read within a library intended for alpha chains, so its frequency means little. DNA for the CDR3: TGTGCCTGGAGCGCCTTGGACCTTAAGCAGTTCTTC. As protein: CAWSALDLKQFF. The chain combines TRBV30 with TRBJ2-1; D remains unclear. Trimming shortened V by 3 bases and J by 11 bases, and 14 bases separated the two germline ends. The germline CDR1 and CDR2 sequences are GTSNPN and SVGIG (reference sequence). This CDR3 contains 12 residues. The complete variable domain, with remaining parts taken from reference TRBV30 and TRBJ2-1, reads SQTIHQWPATLVQPVGSPLSLECTVEGTSNPNLYWYRQAAGRGLQLLFYSVGIGQISSEVPQNLSASRPQDRQFILSSKKLLLSDSGFYLCAWSALDLKQFFGPGTRLTVL.